These 30 T cell receptor beta chains share one sample of origin, sequenced in a study of siplizumab effects on memory and regulatory T cells. Profiling relied on immunoSEQ multiplex PCR, and the TCRdb table lists in-frame clones only, not all of them. This sample carries about 82,000 clones, approximately 88% of them seen once, and the ten largest clones take more than 1.5%. Material for sequencing was Tregs sorted from blood. Receptor source: a human donor in good health.

The chain has TRBV2 and TRBJ2-1; 7 nucleotides match TRBD2. The length of the CDR3 is 14 residues. CDR1 is SNHLY and CDR2 is FYNNEI in the germline V gene. Losses at the gene ends were 6 bases for V and 9 bases for J; bases not matched to a gene: 11. The CDR3 DNA reads TGTGCCAGCAGGGCGGGACTATACCCGGGTGAGCAGTTCTTC. This codes for CASRAGLYPGEQFF.

V gene TRBV28 combines with J gene TRBJ1-6, with D perhaps matching TRBD1 (5 bases). The germline CDR1 and CDR2 sequences are MDHEN and SYDVKM. V dropped 2 bases and J dropped 6 bases, with 14 bases sitting between them. The CDR3 extends over 16 amino acids. In nucleotides, the CDR3 is TGTGCCAGCAGTTTAGGGGGTGACGTAAGTAATTCACCCCTCCACTTT. It yields the protein CASSLGGDVSNSPLHF.

The chain joins TRBV6-6 to TRBJ2-3, with 11 bases aligning to TRBD2. Germline V gives CDR1 MNHNY, CDR2 SVGAGI (reference sequence). V dropped 6 bases and J dropped 5; count of bases not matched to a gene: 7. This CDR3 is 15 amino acids long. The CDR3 here is CASRRTSGSLDTQYF. The CDR3 DNA sequence: TGTGCCAGCAGGCGGACTAGCGGGTCTTTAGATACGCAGTATTTT.

This CDR3 is CASSTTGDRNYGYTF. The CDR3 nucleotides read TGTGCCAGCAGTACCACAGGGGATCGTAACTATGGCTACACCTTC. The gene calls are TRBV6-5 and TRBJ1-2; 7 bases agree with TRBD1. The V segment lost 5 bases and the J segment 1 base; nucleotides outside the gene matches: 7. The germline CDR1 and CDR2 sequences are MNHEY and SVGAGI. The CDR3 runs 15 residues.

J is TRBJ2-7 and V is TRBV13; TRBD2 might be the D (5 bases). This CDR3 spans 15 amino acids. V was clipped by 3 bases and J by 0 bases, with 12 bases between them. Germline values: CDR1 PRHDT, CDR2 FYEKMQ (reference sequence). CDR3 bases: TGTGCCAGCAGCTTCCGACGGGGAACCTCCTACGAGCAGTACTTC. The encoded protein is CASSFRRGTSYEQYF.

The rearrangement joins TRBV5-6 to TRBJ2-1; 8 bases are a match to TRBD1. Trimming took 5 bases from V and 6 from J; bases not matched to a gene: 7. The CDR3 totals 14 residues. Germline-derived CDR1 and CDR2 are SGHDT and YYEEEE. CDR3 coding DNA: TGTGCCAGCAGACAGAGGACAGGGACCAATGAGCAGTTCTTC. This translates into CASRQRTGTNEQFF.

The V gene is TRBV5-6, the J gene TRBJ2-2, with a weak D call TRBD2 (6 bases). With 5 bases removed from V and 6 bases from J, the gap between germline ends came to 17 bases. This CDR3 comprises 15 residues. Germline-derived CDR1 and CDR2 are SGHDT and YYEEEE. As DNA, the CDR3 is TGTGCCAGCAGTTTTGGAGGGTTTCAATCCGGGGAGCTGTTTTTT. Protein product: CASSFGGFQSGELFF. Looking up the rest from reference TRBV5-6 and TRBJ2-2 gives the full variable domain: DAGVTQSPTHLIKTRGQQVTLRCSPKSGHDTVSWYQQALGQGPQFIFQYYEEEERQRGNFPDRFSGHQFPNYSSELNVNALLLGDSALYLCASSFGGFQSGELFFGEGSRLTVL.

This chain connects TRBV19 to TRBJ2-3, with 9 bases matching TRBD2. The CDR3 is 15 amino acids. Trimming removed 4 bases from V and 8 bases from J; junction bases left unmatched: 10. Germline loops: CDR1 LNHDA, CDR2 SQIVND (reference sequence). CDR3 in amino acids: CASSRASGEAATQYF. CDR3 coding DNA: TGTGCCAGTAGTAGGGCTAGCGGGGAGGCGGCTACGCAGTATTTT.

V usage is TRBV9 and J usage is TRBJ2-3, with D perhaps given as TRBD1 or TRBD2 (5 bases each). The CDR3 loop spans 14 amino acids. The V end lost 4 bases, the J end lost 14 bases, and 23 bases lay between the germline ends. Germline V gene sequence: CDR1 SGDLS, CDR2 YYNGEE. CDR3 DNA sequence: TGTGCCAGCAGCCCAAGCGACCGGGTCCCGGGGCTGTATTTT. Its protein is CASSPSDRVPGLYF.

The chain joins TRBV15 to TRBJ2-4, with 9 nucleotides matching TRBD1. The ends lost 4 bases at V and 6 bases at J; junction bases unmatched: 7. Germline V lookup: CDR1 LNHNV, CDR2 YYDKDF (reference sequence). The CDR3 has 15 amino acids. Here the CDR3 DNA reads TGTGCCACCAGCACCCCCTCGGGACAGGGAAACATTCAGTACTTC. Residues: CATSTPSGQGNIQYF.

This clone was recorded only once. The chain joins TRBV23-1 to TRBJ1-2; D ambiguous. TRBV23-1 is sorted into the ORF group, with uncertain function. This CDR3 comprises 16 residues. V lost 0 bases and J 4 bases, leaving 15 bases between the germline ends. The DNA of the CDR3 is TGCGCCAGCAGTCAATCGGGCGGGAGGCGGCCCTATGGCTACACCTTC. Its protein product is CASSQSGGRRPYGYTF.

The rearrangement links TRBV30 to TRBJ1-1; TRBD1 is a possible D gene (5 bases). The CDR3 length is 14 residues. V was clipped by 4 bases and J by 1 base, with 13 bases between them. CDR1 is GTSNPN and CDR2 is SVGIG in the germline V gene (reference sequence). CDR3 DNA: TGTGCCTGGACCCTATGGGGGGAGAACACTGAAGCTTTCTTT. It encodes CAWTLWGENTEAFF.

CDR3 bases: TGTGCCAGCTCACCACCGGGCAACTGGGAGACCCAGTACTTC. Translated: CASSPPGNWETQYF. This rearrangement joins TRBV18 to TRBJ2-5; D remains ambiguous. The CDR3 sequence is 14 residues long. Germline assignment: CDR1 KGHSH and CDR2 LQKENI. The V and J ends lost 0 bases and 5 bases respectively, with 10 bases between them.

CDR3 sequence: CASSVEQGPPPQYF. The CDR3 bases are TGTGCCAGCAGCGTTGAACAGGGCCCGCCACCTCAGTACTTC. The chain couples TRBV9 to TRBJ2-7; TRBD1 is a possible D gene (6 bases). The length of the CDR3 is 14 residues. Trimming cost V 2 bases and J 10 bases, with 19 bases left between them. Germline V gene lookup returns CDR1 SGDLS and CDR2 YYNGEE.

The chain combines TRBV5-6 with TRBJ2-3, with TRBD1 matching 8 bases. This CDR3 spans 17 amino acids. Germline CDR1 reads SGHDT; CDR2 reads YYEEEE. V trimming: 3 bases; J trimming: 5 bases; junction bases outside the gene matches: 14. The CDR3 sequence: CASSSNLFGTGRDTQYF. The CDR3 DNA follows: TGTGCCAGCAGCTCCAACCTTTTCGGGACAGGCAGAGATACGCAGTATTTT.

The chain uses TRBV12-5 and TRBJ1-6; perhaps TRBD1 as D (5 bases). Per the germline V gene, CDR1 is LGHNT and CDR2 is FRNRAP. V gave up 3 bases and J gave up 9 bases, with 18 bases separating them. This CDR3 is 16 amino acids long. The DNA for the CDR3 is TGTGCTAGTGGTTTCTTTACGGGGCCCCTAGTTTCACCCCTCCACTTT. The encoded protein is CASGFFTGPLVSPLHF.

The V and J genes are TRBV6-6 and TRBJ2-3; 7 bases map to TRBD1. The CDR3 length is 15 residues. V dropped 3 bases and J dropped 4; count of bases not matched to a gene: 7. From germline, CDR1 is MNHNY and CDR2 SVGAGI (reference sequence). CDR3 protein: CASSYYRGGADTQYF. The DNA for the CDR3 is TGTGCCAGCAGTTATTACAGGGGCGGTGCAGATACGCAGTATTTT.

This clone was picked up one time. The chain joins TRBV6-1 to TRBJ1-2, with a weak D call TRBD1 (5 bases). The V gene lost 7 bases and the J gene lost 2 bases, with 14 bases spanning the gap. The germline V gene has CDR1 MNHNS and CDR2 SASEGT. This CDR3 spans 14 amino acids. In DNA, the CDR3 is TGTGCCAGCAAGATGGGACGGACCAACTATGGCTACACCTTC. Its translation is CASKMGRTNYGYTF.

The chain carries TRBV18 and TRBJ2-1; D unresolved. Germline V gene lookup returns CDR1 KGHSH and CDR2 LQKENI. The CDR3 extends over 13 amino acids. V was trimmed by 4 bases and J by 13 bases, leaving 17 bases between them. CDR3 nucleotides: TGTGCCAGCTCACAGGGCGCCTCAAGCCCCCAGTTCTTC. Translation gives CASSQGASSPQFF.

This chain connects TRBV6-4 to TRBJ1-6; possible D gene TRBD1, 6 bases. Germline CDR1 MRHNA, CDR2 SNTAGT. This CDR3 is 15 amino acids long. V shed 9 bases and J shed 3 bases, with 15 bases lying between them. The DNA of the CDR3 is TGTGCCAGTGCCCGGACAGACCACTATAATTCACCCCTCCACTTT. The encoded protein is CASARTDHYNSPLHF.

The chain links TRBV18 to TRBJ1-2; 9 nucleotides align to TRBD1. CDR3 length: 13 residues. With 4 bases clipped from V and 5 bases from J, the junction kept 2 bases outside the gene matches. Germline V lookup: CDR1 KGHSH, CDR2 LQKENI. The chain's CDR3 is CASSQQGAYGYTF. CDR3 DNA: TGTGCCAGCTCACAACAGGGGGCGTATGGCTACACCTTC. The full variable domain, rest sourced from reference TRBV18 and TRBJ1-2, is NAGVMQNPRHLVRRRGQEARLRCSPMKGHSHVYWYRQLPEEGLKFMVYLQKENIIDESGMPKERFSAEFPKEGPSILRIQQVVRGDSAAYFCASSQQGAYGYTFGSGTRLTVV.

V gene TRBV7-9 combines with J gene TRBJ1-1; D ambiguous. The CDR3 runs 17 residues. In germline, CDR1 is SEHNR, CDR2 FQNEAQ (reference sequence). V was shortened by 3 bases and J by 1 base, with 18 bases between the two germline ends. CDR3 in DNA: TGTGCCAGCAGCTTTTCAACCCCCGGAGGGAAGAACACTGAAGCTTTCTTT. It specifies CASSFSTPGGKNTEAFF.

This rearrangement joins TRBV28 to TRBJ1-2; D gene uncertain. The V end was cut by 3 bases, the J end by 3 bases, with 5 bases between. Germline V gene sequence: CDR1 MDHEN, CDR2 SYDVKM. This CDR3 is 12 amino acids long. CDR3 sequence reads: CASSFYDYGYTF. CDR3 in DNA: TGTGCCAGCAGTTTTTATGACTATGGCTACACCTTC.

The chain joins TRBV19 to TRBJ2-1, with 11 bases that match TRBD2. This CDR3 is built from 15 residues. CDR1 is LNHDA, CDR2 SQIVND, per germline (reference sequence). V gave up 4 bases and J gave up 5 bases; unmatched junction bases: 4. In nucleotides, the CDR3 is TGTGCCAGTAGTACCCTAGCGGGGGGTCACAATGAGCAGTTCTTC. This sequence encodes CASSTLAGGHNEQFF.

The rearrangement uses TRBV29-1 and TRBJ2-5; D is unresolved. V shed 0 bases and J shed 2 bases, with 10 bases lying between them. The CDR3 covers 14 residues. Germline V CDR1 and CDR2: SQVTM, ANQGSEA. The CDR3 nucleotides read TGCAGCGTTGAAGACTATACGCTACAAGAGACCCAGTACTTC. Amino acid sequence: CSVEDYTLQETQYF.

The chain joins TRBV6-5 to TRBJ1-5; D unclear. Germline V lookup: CDR1 MNHEY, CDR2 SVGAGI. Between the trimmed V and J ends, which lost 4 bases and 4 bases, there was a span of 8 bases. The CDR3 runs 13 residues. The CDR3 nucleotides read TGTGCCAGCAGTTTCGATGTGAATCAGCCCCAGCATTTT. It specifies CASSFDVNQPQHF.

The rearrangement joins TRBV7-2 to TRBJ2-1; 7 bases fit TRBD1. The CDR3 is made up of 15 amino acids. Losses at the gene ends were 4 bases for V and 1 base for J; bases not matched to a gene: 4. Germline values: CDR1 SGHTA, CDR2 FQGNSA. The chain's CDR3 is CASSYGTVSYNEQFF. The CDR3 nucleotides read TGTGCCAGCAGCTATGGGACAGTGTCCTACAATGAGCAGTTCTTC.

The V and J genes are TRBV27 and TRBJ2-5, with D perhaps TRBD2 (5 bases). V dropped 0 bases and J dropped 7 bases, with 9 bases sitting between them. The germline V gene has CDR1 MNHEY and CDR2 SMNVEV (reference sequence). The CDR3 runs 13 residues. CDR3 region: CASSLSTSGTQYF. Here the CDR3 DNA reads TGTGCCAGCAGTTTATCGACAAGCGGGACCCAGTACTTC.

This clone turned up a few times. This chain connects TRBV7-9 to TRBJ2-7, with D unclear. The CDR3 loop spans 15 amino acids. Germline V gives CDR1 SEHNR, CDR2 FQNEAQ (reference sequence). Trimming took off 5 bases at V and 1 base at J, with 15 bases between the two ends. CDR3 protein: CASSPTLRASYEQYF. The CDR3 DNA is TGTGCCAGCAGCCCCACCTTAAGGGCATCCTACGAGCAGTACTTC.

CDR3 bases: TGTGCCAGCTCCCAACATGGGGGCGCGAACACTGAAGCTTTCTTT. Its protein product is CASSQHGGANTEAFF. The chain carries TRBV18 and TRBJ1-1; D is perhaps TRBD1 (6 bases). CDR1 and CDR2 (germline): KGHSH, LQKENI. CDR3 size: 15 residues. V gave up 6 bases and J gave up 1 base, with 15 bases separating them. Based on the CDR3 plus reference TRBV18 and TRBJ1-1, the full variable domain is NAGVMQNPRHLVRRRGQEARLRCSPMKGHSHVYWYRQLPEEGLKFMVYLQKENIIDESGMPKERFSAEFPKEGPSILRIQQVVRGDSAAYFCASSQHGGANTEAFFGQGTRLTVV.